The source of this T cell receptor beta chain is a study of beta chain features in type 1 diabetes. The trim removed 5 bases at V and 3 bases at J, leaving 3 bases unmatched. The CDR3 contains 15 residues. Germline V gives CDR1 MRHNA, CDR2 SNTAGT. The authors reverse transcribed all of the isolated RNA, so sequencing captured expressed TCRB transcripts. The data were produced by immunoSEQ multiplex PCR, yet TCRdb's version contains in-frame clones alone and is incomplete. This repertoire shows under 300,000 clones, about 15% found once; its top ten account for approximately 0.02%. In this sample, this clone turned up a few times. Its specificity is not known. Study-level results: All four CD4+ subsets from Type 1 diabetes patients carried moderately but significantly shorter TCRB CDR3s.

The source is a man aged 25-45 years with type 1 diabetes. The chain carries TRBV6-4 and TRBJ2-1, with TRBD2 identical over 11 bases. Specimen: naive CD4+ T cells from blood. For the CDR3, the DNA is TGTGCCAGCAGTTTAGCGGGAGGGATCTACAATGAGCAGTTCTTC. Protein sequence: CASSLAGGIYNEQFF.